The rows below give T cell receptor beta chains drawn from one sample of a study of Graves' ophthalmopathy and Graves' hyperthyroidism. In TCRdb, the multiplex PCR reads were re-called with MiXCR into one record per CDR3 protein. The table records a few hundred thousand distinct CDR3 sequences, approximately 21% of them present only once. Sequencing was carried out using peripheral blood. The source of these receptors is a woman under 30 with stable Graves' hyperthyroidism. Both conserved end residues are part of each CDR3. The D gene is left open where the match is weak. Rows may omit the clone size; those that give it use once, few, many or a size class.

clone_size: many; v_call: TRBV29-1; d_call: NA; j_call: TRBJ1-2; cdr3_aa: CSVRDNYGYTF; cdr3_nt: TGCAGCGTCCGGGACAACTATGGCTACACCTTC
clone_size: NA; v_call: TRBV20-1; d_call: TRBD1; j_call: TRBJ1-5; cdr3_aa: CSLSRGSVRQPQHF; cdr3_nt: TGCAGTCTAAGCAGGGGGTCGGTTCGGCAGCCCCAGCATTTT
clone_size: many; v_call: TRBV5-1; d_call: NA; j_call: TRBJ2-7; cdr3_aa: CASSFTADEQYF; cdr3_nt: TGCGCCAGCAGCTTTACAGCGGACGAGCAGTACTTC
clone_size: many; v_call: TRBV20-1; d_call: NA; j_call: TRBJ2-2; cdr3_aa: CSARPPGVGTGELFF; cdr3_nt: TGCAGTGCTAGACCCCCTGGGGTGGGCACCGGGGAGCTGTTTTTT
clone_size: many; v_call: TRBV18; d_call: TRBD1; j_call: TRBJ1-6; cdr3_aa: CASSPKGASNSPLHF; cdr3_nt: TGTGCCAGCTCACCAAAGGGGGCGTCCAATTCACCCCTCCACTTT
clone_size: once; v_call: TRBV28; d_call: NA; j_call: TRBJ2-5; cdr3_aa: CASSLWAEQETQYF; cdr3_nt: TGTGCCAGCAGTTTATGGGCGGAGCAAGAGACCCAGTACTTC
clone_size: few; v_call: TRBV30; d_call: NA; j_call: TRBJ1-2; cdr3_aa: CAWSPTTGFYGYTF; cdr3_nt: TGTGCCTGGAGTCCTACGACAGGATTCTATGGCTACACCTTC
clone_size: many; v_call: TRBV2; d_call: NA; j_call: TRBJ2-5; cdr3_aa: CASRDPTANQETQYF; cdr3_nt: TGTGCCAGCAGGGACCCCACGGCCAACCAAGAGACCCAGTACTTC
clone_size: many; v_call: TRBV7-9; d_call: TRBD1; j_call: TRBJ1-1; cdr3_aa: CASSQRDSYEAFF; cdr3_nt: TGTGCCAGCAGCCAACGGGACAGTTATGAAGCTTTCTTT
clone_size: many; v_call: TRBV30; d_call: NA; j_call: TRBJ1-5; cdr3_aa: CAWSERVAQPQHF; cdr3_nt: TGTGCCTGGAGTGAGCGTGTCGCCCAGCCCCAGCATTTT
clone_size: NA; v_call: TRBV7-9; d_call: TRBD2; j_call: TRBJ2-5; cdr3_aa: CASSLPGTSKETQYF; cdr3_nt: TGTGCCAGCAGCTTACCCGGGACTAGCAAAGAGACCCAGTACTTC
clone_size: NA; v_call: TRBV6-2/TRBV6-3; d_call: TRBD2; j_call: TRBJ2-2; cdr3_aa: CASSYSRLAGYTGELFF; cdr3_nt: TGTGCCAGCAGTTACTCGAGGCTAGCGGGGTACACCGGGGAGCTGTTTTTT
clone_size: many; v_call: TRBV5-8; d_call: TRBD1; j_call: TRBJ1-1; cdr3_aa: CASSLVAGGPNTEAFF; cdr3_nt: TGTGCCAGCAGCTTGGTGGCAGGGGGCCCGAACACTGAAGCTTTCTTT
clone_size: NA; v_call: TRBV6-5; d_call: TRBD1; j_call: TRBJ2-7; cdr3_aa: CASSYGRDRGPYEQYF; cdr3_nt: TGTGCCAGCAGTTACGGGAGAGACAGGGGACCCTACGAGCAGTACTTC
clone_size: many; v_call: TRBV6-1; d_call: TRBD1; j_call: TRBJ1-2; cdr3_aa: CASSDAGGLGYTF; cdr3_nt: TGTGCCAGCAGTGATGCAGGGGGCCTAGGCTACACCTTC
clone_size: many; v_call: TRBV15; d_call: TRBD1; j_call: TRBJ1-4; cdr3_aa: CATSRSRGQGSEKLFF; cdr3_nt: TGTGCCACCAGCAGATCAAGAGGACAGGGCAGCGAAAAACTGTTTTTT
clone_size: few; v_call: TRBV28; d_call: TRBD2; j_call: TRBJ2-3; cdr3_aa: CASSPRGVGKQYF; cdr3_nt: TGTGCCAGCAGTCCCCGGGGGGTGGGGAAGCAGTATTTT
clone_size: many; v_call: TRBV20-1; d_call: TRBD1; j_call: TRBJ1-3; cdr3_aa: CSAGQGPGPGNTIYF; cdr3_nt: TGCAGTGCTGGACAGGGGCCGGGCCCTGGAAACACCATATATTTT
clone_size: many; v_call: TRBV4-3; d_call: NA; j_call: TRBJ1-5; cdr3_aa: CASSQDVGRSNQPQHF; cdr3_nt: TGCGCCAGCAGCCAAGATGTCGGGCGGAGCAATCAGCCCCAGCATTTT
clone_size: many; v_call: TRBV30; d_call: NA; j_call: TRBJ1-1; cdr3_aa: CAWRAGRNTEAFF; cdr3_nt: TGTGCCTGGAGGGCCGGACGAAACACTGAAGCTTTCTTT
clone_size: NA; v_call: TRBV2; d_call: NA; j_call: TRBJ1-1; cdr3_aa: CASSVEPTEAFF; cdr3_nt: TGTGCCAGCAGTGTAGAACCGACTGAAGCTTTCTTT
clone_size: NA; v_call: TRBV7-2; d_call: NA; j_call: TRBJ2-5; cdr3_aa: CASSLAAASGETQYF; cdr3_nt: TGTGCCAGCAGCTTAGCGGCGGCATCAGGGGAGACCCAGTACTTC